This T cell receptor beta chain was captured by sequencing in a study of cytomegalovirus exposure and HLA in healthy donors. Findings of the study overall: Testing in vitro showed a few CMV-associated chains specific for CMV antigens. The investigators catalogued 164 TCR beta chains as cytomegalovirus-associated.

Comment on this clone: Antigen unknown.

Here immunoSEQ multiplex PCR was the method, and the copy in TCRdb shows in-frame clones only, minus some. The sample lists about 130,000 clones, nearly 90% occurring once. After removal of 6 bases from V and 4 bases from J, the junction contained 14 bases not matched to a gene. CDR3 length: 16 residues. CDR1 is MDHEN, CDR2 SYDVKM, per germline. Sequencing was carried out using PBMCs. The TCR was taken from a man aged 30 to 45 in good health and CMV-seronegative. The J gene is TRBJ1-2, the V gene TRBV28; the match to TRBD1 covers 7 bases. CDR3 protein: CASSQAGTANTYGYTF. CDR3 DNA: TGTGCCAGCAGCCAGGCCGGGACAGCTAACACCTATGGCTACACCTTC.